This TCR beta chain was documented in a study of sequential checkpoint blockade in melanoma (dated by TCRdb to between 2018 and 2021). For the study in its entirety: Patients were randomized 1:1 to first-line nivolumab followed by ipilimumab (arm A) or ipilimumab followed by nivolumab (arm B). Maintenance nivolumab came after both trial sequences. DNA from 75 to 95 pretreatment melanoma tumor samples underwent TCRbeta immunosequencing. Matched tumor biopsies were taken from some 20 patients before treatment and at week 13, after single-agent nivolumab (arm A) or ipilimumab (arm B). About 81% of the matched pre- and post-treatment tumor biopsy pairs came from the same lesion. Broad study findings and their caveats: The response-prediction model combining TCR metrics and mutation burden needs validation in larger, independent patient cohorts. Among patients in the nivolumab-first arm (arm A), tumor TIL clonality before treatment was associated with response (P = .04). Within-arm analyses of tumor T-cell fraction were limited by small sample sizes and reduced statistical power. Clinical benefit was about 30 times more likely to be achieved by patients whose tumor T-cell fraction and clonality increased by week 13. Tumor T-cell fraction and clonality were correlated with PD-L1 staining and CD8+ T-cell counts, but not with mutational load.

The immunoSEQ Assay was used to immunosequence TCRbeta CDR3 regions from genomic DNA. Before high-throughput sequencing, the genomic DNA was amplified using bias-controlled multiplex PCR. The source study handled its data this way. To quantify the absolute abundance of each unique TCRbeta CDR3 region, the sequences were collapsed and filtered. Clonality, defined as 1 minus Pielou's evenness, was calculated using only productive rearrangements. Tumor T-cell fraction was calculated by normalizing TCRbeta template counts to usable DNA, which was estimated from several housekeeping genes. Clones with significantly greater frequencies in on-treatment versus baseline samples were identified using a previously published method. TCRdb carries this immuneACCESS record with in-frame sequences only. Its versions omit some clonotypes, under half of them owing to an unresolved V gene in the studies checked, with the rest unexplained. V, J and clone size are taken as reported in that table, and D and trimming were inferred from the DNA itself. The sample contains 5,000 to 8,000 clones, around 21% of them found a single time. Around 9% of the sample comes from the top ten.

Note on this clone: Its antigen target is currently unknown. Base qualities are missing; no much larger clone stands one base away.

The CDR3 spans 15 residues, from the cysteine through the phenylalanine. CDR3 DNA is the only sequence kept; it has 45 bases, read in frame from the first base. This sample's treatment or condition label indicates: randomized to nivolumab then ipilimumab (arm A) or the reverse (arm B). None of the patients in the trial had previously been given DNA-damaging chemotherapy. CheckMate 064, a randomized, open-label phase II trial of sequential checkpoint blockade, was the source of the samples, all of which came from patients with melanoma. Genomic DNA from formalin-fixed paraffin-embedded (FFPE) tissue samples was used for tumor TCR sequencing.

The TCR was taken from a human donor with melanoma. The chain is assembled from TRBV1 and TRBJ1-4; the table's D call, TRBD1, was not checked against the DNA. TRBV1 is a known pseudogene. The source was tumor tissue (inferred from file names), collected from a patient given nivolumab and ipilimumab in sequence. The CDR3 region has the sequence CASSRPDKGNEKLFF. The DNA is as follows: TGCGCCAGCAGCCGACCGGACAAGGGTAATGAAAAACTGTTTTTT.